This TCR beta chain emerged from a study of OX40 agonist ivuxolimab in advanced cancers. Study-wide context: Ivuxolimab is an agonistic anti-OX40 (CD134) antibody, and patients were treated with it. Of the patients, three showed partial responses, one with hepatocellular carcinoma and two with cutaneous melanoma. General observations from the study: Researchers report that CD8+ T cells had, on average, more expanded clones than CD4+.

CDR1 and CDR2 from the germline V gene are SEHNR and FQNEAQ (reference sequence). With 5 bases clipped from V and 0 bases from J, the junction kept 4 bases outside the gene matches. The CDR3 spans 16 residues. The method was immunoSEQ multiplex PCR; TCRdb's version includes in-frame clones alone and lacks a portion of them. The sample has 20,000 to 25,000 clones, around 90% seen once. Details on this clone: Its target is unknown.

Individuals having autoimmune disease history or systemic immunosuppression were not enrolled. The origin of this receptor is an adult with an advanced solid tumor such as melanoma, head and neck, liver or kidney cancer. The sample here was CD4+ or CD8+ T cells sorted from blood, taken in a trial of the OX40 agonist ivuxolimab. The chain uses TRBV7-9 and TRBJ2-2, with 9 bases that match TRBD1. The CDR3 spells CASSVRQGANTGELFF. CDR3 sequence (DNA): TGTGCCAGCAGCGTACGACAGGGGGCGAACACCGGGGAGCTGTTTTTT.